The 7 T cell receptor beta chains below all came from one sample that was sequenced in a study of monozygotic twins with inflammatory bowel disease (dated by TCRdb to between 2017 and 2020). The library was prepared using 5' RACE. Instrument on record: Illumina HiSeq 2500. The reads were reprocessed in TCRdb, with one entry per CDR3 protein sequence and no accompanying DNA. This sample's listing comprises under 130,000 distinct CDR3 sequences. The ten most abundant clones make up approximately 2% of the sample. The material sequenced was blood. These receptors were taken from a human donor with ulcerative colitis or Crohn's disease, or a healthy co-twin of an affected twin (not recorded which).

The rearrangement links TRBV5-1 to TRBJ2-2. The CDR3 covers 14 residues. Germline lookup yields CDR1 SGHRS and CDR2 YFSETQ. CDR3 protein: CASSFRANTGELFF.

The chain uses TRBV19 and TRBJ2-7. Germline V gene data show CDR1 as LNHDA and CDR2 as SQIVND (reference sequence). This CDR3 is 13 amino acids long. The CDR3: CASSPIGDYEQYF.

The rearrangement uses TRBV7-2 and TRBJ1-4; there is no DNA to check the TCRdb D call of TRBD1. Germline V gene sequence: CDR1 SGHTA, CDR2 FQGNSA. CDR3 length: 13 residues. Here the CDR3 reads CASSLEQGEKLFF.

The chain joins TRBV6-5 to TRBJ2-7; as DNA is missing, the TRBD2 call by TCRdb cannot be tested. Germline-derived CDR1 and CDR2 are MNHEY and SVGAGI. The CDR3 extends over 19 amino acids. CDR3 protein: CASSYGIGLAGATTYEQYF.

The V call is TRBV7-2, the J call TRBJ2-3; TCRdb proposes TRBD2, but this gene call is untestable without DNA. The CDR3 contains 15 residues. Germline V gene data show CDR1 as SGHTA and CDR2 as FQGNSA. The CDR3 protein is CASISGGVRTDTQYF.

This chain uses TRBV27 with TRBJ1-1; TCRdb proposes TRBD1, but this gene call is untestable without DNA. The CDR3 runs 14 residues. Germline values: CDR1 MNHEY, CDR2 SMNVEV (reference sequence). The chain's CDR3 is CASSLSRDRTEAFF.

The chain carries TRBV6-2 or TRBV6-3 and TRBJ2-7; TCRdb indicates TRBD1, and absent DNA this call remains unverified. The CDR3 totals 12 residues. Germline V gene lookup returns CDR1 MNHEY and CDR2 SVGEGT. The CDR3 loop is CASRKDRPPQYF.